This entry is about one T cell receptor (beta chain). The antigen remains unidentified. Treatment here: approximately nine-day PBMC culture with coronavirus spike peptide pools or control peptides (ViraFEST assay). This CDR3 region has 12 residues. Germline loops: CDR1 SGHDN, CDR2 FVKESK. V was clipped by 0 bases and J by 7 bases, with 4 bases between them. Sequencing of cultured CD4+ T cell DNA used the Oncomine TCR Beta short-read assay. TCRdb re-analysed the PCR reads in MiXCR, keeping a single row per CDR3 protein. The repertoire holds 15,000 to 20,000 distinct CDR3 sequences, with 50% to 60% as singletons. The data belong to a study of vaccination and CD4 T cells after COVID-19.

The genes are TRBV14 and TRBJ2-1; D not resolved. This clonotype originated in a human donor who had recovered from COVID-19. This sample comprised CD4+ T cells from blood, cultured in vitro, obtained before SARS-CoV-2 vaccination. This CDR3 reads CASSQDMNEQFF. DNA of the CDR3: TGTGCCAGCAGCCAAGATATGAATGAGCAGTTCTTC. The variable domain in full, with the rest retrieved from reference TRBV14 and TRBJ2-1, is EAGVTQFPSHSVIEKGQTVTLRCDPISGHDNLYWYRRVMGKEIKFLLHFVKESKQDESGMPNNRFLAERTGGTYSTLKVQPAELEDSGVYFCASSQDMNEQFFGPGTRLTVL.